The 5 T cell receptor beta chains below all came from one sample that was sequenced in a study of T cells in Graves' hyperthyroidism and ophthalmopathy. TCR beta CDR3 sequences were amplified from RNA transcripts. TCR CDR3 regions were first amplified by RT-PCR with HTBI primers. A single record per CDR3 protein comes from TCRdb applying MiXCR to the multiplex PCR reads. The sample has 600,000 to 900,000 distinct CDR3 sequences, about 15% seen once; the top ten hold around 8%. The sample was blood. These receptors all stem from a man between 18 and 29 years old with Graves' hyperthyroidism.

This clonotype was observed many times. The chain carries TRBV6-6 and TRBJ2-6; 8 bases line up with TRBD1. V was pared by 0 bases and J by 1 base, with 8 bases of the junction left unmatched. The germline CDR1 and CDR2 sequences are MNHNY and SVGAGI (reference sequence). This CDR3 has 19 amino acids. The chain's CDR3 is CASSYSLPGGASGANVLTF. CDR3 bases: TGTGCCAGCAGTTACTCTTTGCCAGGGGGCGCATCTGGGGCCAACGTCCTGACTTTC.

V is TRBV7-6 and J is TRBJ1-6; TRBD1 is a possible D gene (6 bases). The CDR3 runs to 13 residues. In germline, CDR1 is SGHVS, CDR2 FNYEAQ. With 5 bases removed from V and 10 bases from J, the gap between germline ends came to 12 bases. Written as DNA, the CDR3 is TGTGCCAGCAGCAAGGGGGTTGGCTCACCCCTCCACTTT. Translating it yields CASSKGVGSPLHF.

A note on this clonotype: A much bigger clone sits one base away, suggesting this may be a read error. The rearrangement joins TRBV6-5 to TRBJ2-3; tentatively, D is TRBD2 (5 bases). There are 16 residues in the CDR3. CDR1 is MNHEY and CDR2 is SVGAGI in the germline V gene. The V end lost 2 bases, the J end lost 3 bases, and 15 bases lay between the germline ends. The CDR3 DNA reads TGTGCCAGCAGTTACCCAGACCCTCGGAGGACAGATACGCAGTATTTT. Translated: CASSYPDPRRTDTQYF.

There are many counts of this clonotype. This chain joins TRBV28 and TRBJ2-1; unclear D gene. This CDR3 contains 13 residues. In germline, CDR1 is MDHEN, CDR2 SYDVKM. Deletions cut 2 bases from V and 4 bases from J, with 6 bases between. The CDR3 loop is CASSLQIYNEQFF. The DNA for the CDR3 is TGTGCCAGCAGTTTACAGATTTACAATGAGCAGTTCTTC.

In its sample, this clonotype was seen a few times. This rearrangement joins TRBV18 to TRBJ1-3; unclear D gene. Germline CDR1 is KGHSH and CDR2 is LQKENI. V was pared by 1 base and J by 0 bases, with 4 bases between. The CDR3 runs 14 residues. The CDR3 is CASSPQFSGNTIYF. As DNA, the CDR3 is TGTGCCAGCTCACCACAGTTCTCTGGAAACACCATATATTTT.